This T cell receptor beta chain came from a study of blood T cell repertoires in COVID-19. At the level of the study: There were acute and convalescent COVID-19 samples, and they came from the United States, Italy and Spain. From T cells, B-cell-depleted T cells, or PBMCs came the material, which was cDNA or gDNA.

TCRdb's copy holds only in-frame clones and misses some; the assay was immunoSEQ multiplex PCR. Among 300,000 to 400,000 clones listed, more than 70% were seen once. The junction had 6 bases not matched to a gene; V was cut back by 3 bases and J by 4 bases. The germline V gene encodes CDR1 DFQATT and CDR2 SNEGSKA (reference sequence). The CDR3 totals 14 residues. Participant reports of clinical history set cohort assignment. Recovered status in Cohort 3 required two negative PCRs, clearance, or symptom resolution. The specimen sequenced was PBMCs or T cells enriched from blood (not recorded which). This sequence joins TRBV20-1 and TRBJ1-2, with 9 bases matching TRBD1. This TCR was sampled from a woman between 18 and 29 years old who had recovered from COVID-19. This CDR3 is CSASPGQGPYGYTF. The CDR3 DNA reads TGCAGTGCTAGTCCGGGACAGGGCCCCTATGGCTACACCTTC.